These 10 T cell receptor beta chains came from one sample sequenced in a study of T cell repertoires in cytomegalovirus infection. Via MiXCR, TCRdb re-called the reads, giving one row per CDR3 protein. Of about 130,000 distinct CDR3 sequences in the sample, less than 9.5% are singletons; the top ten hold roughly 9.1%. Source material: PBMCs. Receptors originate from a human donor in good health (CMV status not recorded). Some clones in this sample may be carry-over from other donors' samples.

This clonotype was detected a few times. The V call is TRBV5-6, the J call TRBJ1-2, with D possibly being TRBD1 (5 bases). The V end lost 6 bases, the J end lost 3 bases, and 21 bases lay between the germline ends. In germline, CDR1 is SGHDT, CDR2 YYEEEE. The CDR3 contains 16 residues. CDR3 nucleotide sequence: TGTGCCAGCACCTTTACGGGCGGGGCGAACGACTATGGCTACACCTTC. Translated: CASTFTGGANDYGYTF.

This clonotype was counted ten times or more. The rearrangement links TRBV19 to TRBJ2-2; D is possibly TRBD1 or TRBD2 (6 bases each). Trimming took 3 bases from V and 5 from J, leaving 16 bases between them. Germline-derived CDR1 and CDR2 are LNHDA and SQIVND (reference sequence). This CDR3 comprises 16 residues. The CDR3 protein is CASSIWGQGGTGELFF. CDR3 in DNA: TGTGCCAGTAGTATTTGGGGACAAGGAGGGACCGGGGAGCTGTTTTTT.

In its sample, this clonotype was seen many times. The chain couples TRBV2 to TRBJ1-5; D ambiguous. Germline CDR1 SNHLY, CDR2 FYNNEI. V shed 6 bases and J shed 0 bases, with 9 bases lying between them. The CDR3 runs to 14 residues. CDR3 protein: CASRIQLSNQPQHF. In nucleotides, the CDR3 is TGTGCCAGCAGGATACAGCTTAGCAATCAGCCCCAGCATTTT.

The rearrangement uses TRBV20-1 and TRBJ1-1; 9 bases agree with TRBD1. Germline V gives CDR1 DFQATT, CDR2 SNEGSKA (reference sequence). Trimming at V came to 6 bases and at J to 1 base, leaving 9 bases not matched to a gene. This CDR3 contains 15 residues. CDR3 coding DNA: TGCAGTGCCATACCTCCGGGACAGGGGAACACTGAAGCTTTCTTT. Its translation is CSAIPPGQGNTEAFF.

This clonotype was seen repeatedly, ten times or more. The rearrangement uses TRBV7-6 and TRBJ2-6; 10 bases line up with TRBD1. This CDR3 region has 17 residues. V was pared by 1 base and J by 1 base, with 1 base of the junction left unmatched. Germline lookup yields CDR1 SGHVS and CDR2 FNYEAQ. For the CDR3, the DNA is TGTGCCAGCAGCTTAGGACAGGGGGCATCTGGGGCCAACGTCCTGACTTTC. Its protein is CASSLGQGASGANVLTF.

In this sample, this clonotype is medium-sized. V gene TRBV19 combines with J gene TRBJ2-1; tentative D call: TRBD2 (6 bases). V lost 10 bases and J 1 base, leaving 14 bases between the germline ends. Germline V gene sequence: CDR1 LNHDA, CDR2 SQIVND (reference sequence). The CDR3 extends over 14 amino acids. This CDR3 reads CATESGSSYNEQFF. Written as DNA, the CDR3 is TGTGCCACCGAAAGCGGGTCATCCTACAATGAGCAGTTCTTC.

As for this clonotype: Likely a read error: the CDR3 ends without its conserved phenylalanine or tryptophan. The limits of the CDR3 on the DNA are not certain, so only TCRdb's listed CDR3 is given. This chain uses TRBV6-8 with TRBJ2-1. Germline lookup yields CDR1 MNHGY and CDR2 SAAAGT. The CDR3 has 15 residues if both end residues are counted. CDR3 residues: CASSTSRGSYTEQLC.

This clonotype came up many times. The chain recombines TRBV7-8 with TRBJ1-2, with a weak D call TRBD1 (5 bases). The CDR3 spans 14 residues. The ends were cut back, 5 bases at V and 9 bases at J, with 19 bases in the middle. From germline, CDR1 is SGHVS and CDR2 FQNEAQ. In DNA, the CDR3 is TGTGCCAGCAGCAGCCGGGACCGACTCGAGAGCTACACCTTC. Protein sequence: CASSSRDRLESYTF.

This chain connects TRBV2 to TRBJ2-3; 13 nucleotides align to TRBD2. This CDR3 is 15 amino acids long. Per the germline V gene, CDR1 is SNHLY and CDR2 is FYNNEI. V dropped 5 bases and J dropped 8; count of bases not matched to a gene: 7. CDR3 in DNA: TGTGCCAGCAGTAGACTAGCGGGGGGAGGGGCTACGCAGTATTTT. Its protein is CASSRLAGGGATQYF.

This clonotype was found a few times. The chain recombines TRBV6-5 with TRBJ1-2, with no clear D. Germline V CDR1 and CDR2: MNHEY, SVGAGI. The CDR3 contains 11 residues. The V and J ends lost 7 bases and 8 bases respectively, with 11 bases between them. Here the CDR3 DNA reads TGTGCCAGCACCGGACCGGGGGGCTACACCTTC. It codes for CASTGPGGYTF.